A single sample gave rise to the 24 T cell receptor beta chains below, sequenced in a study of shared clonotypes between healthy human individuals. The repertoire was sequenced with immunoSEQ multiplex PCR; TCRdb's copy has only in-frame clones and lacks some. The table lists about 600,000 clones, more than 95% of them singletons. Sequencing was carried out using naive CD4+ T cells sorted from blood. Subset denoted: CD45RA+ positively selected. Source of these receptors: a woman in her 30s in good health.

The J gene is TRBJ2-7, the V gene TRBV28; D is unresolved. Germline CDR1 reads MDHEN; CDR2 reads SYDVKM. V was trimmed by 5 bases and J by 5 bases, leaving 10 bases between them. The CDR3 totals 12 residues. This CDR3 is CASSLKRHEQYF. As DNA, the CDR3 is TGTGCCAGCAGTCTAAAACGGCACGAGCAGTACTTC.

The gene calls are TRBV9 and TRBJ2-2; maybe TRBD2 (6 bases). The germline CDR1 and CDR2 sequences are SGDLS and YYNGEE. The CDR3 loop spans 14 amino acids. The V end was cut by 4 bases, the J end by 4 bases, with 11 bases between. The CDR3: CASSTGLLTGELFF. In nucleotides, the CDR3 is TGTGCCAGCAGCACGGGACTGCTCACCGGGGAGCTGTTTTTT.

The CDR3 DNA reads as TGTGCCAGCGGCCTCGGAGGTACCTACGAGCAGTACTTC. Encoded protein: CASGLGGTYEQYF. This chain uses TRBV11-2 with TRBJ2-7; maybe TRBD2 (5 bases). CDR3 size: 13 residues. Germline values: CDR1 SGHAT, CDR2 FQNNGV. Trimming shortened V by 8 bases and J by 2 bases, and 13 bases separated the two germline ends.

The chain uses TRBV6-6 and TRBJ2-3, with 7 bases aligning to TRBD2. The CDR3 consists of 14 residues. V dropped 4 bases and J dropped 4; count of bases not matched to a gene: 5. CDR1 and CDR2 (germline): MNHNY, SVGAGI (reference sequence). CDR3 nucleotide sequence: TGTGCCAGCAGTTTTGCGGGAGTAGCAGATACGCAGTATTTT. Translation gives CASSFAGVADTQYF.

This clone was seen a few times. The chain has TRBV5-1 and TRBJ2-3; possibly TRBD2 for D (5 bases). Trimming took 3 bases from V and 0 from J, leaving 5 bases between them. Germline V gene sequence: CDR1 SGHRS, CDR2 YFSETQ. This CDR3 comprises 13 residues. CDR3 coding DNA: TGCGCCAGCAGCTGGACTAGCACAGATACGCAGTATTTT. This codes for CASSWTSTDTQYF.

The chain couples TRBV7-9 to TRBJ2-1; D ambiguous. Germline CDR1 SEHNR, CDR2 FQNEAQ (reference sequence). Trimming cost V 4 bases and J 1 base, with 20 bases left between them. The CDR3 loop spans 18 amino acids. The CDR3 DNA follows: TGTGCCAGCAGCTGGCCCCTCGCAACTGACTCTTCCTACAATGAGCAGTTCTTC. Translation gives CASSWPLATDSSYNEQFF.

The chain joins TRBV6-1 to TRBJ1-4; 7 nucleotides line up with TRBD1. The CDR3 is made up of 16 amino acids. Per germline, CDR1 MNHNS and CDR2 SASEGT. J lost 8 bases, V lost 2 bases, and 11 bases had no gene match. CDR3 sequence (DNA): TGTGCCAGCAGTGAACCTCAGACAGGGTCAGGAGAAAAACTGTTTTTT. It yields the protein CASSEPQTGSGEKLFF.

The chain combines TRBV7-8 with TRBJ2-2; the D gene is possibly TRBD2 (6 bases). V was trimmed by 4 bases and J by 2 bases, leaving 11 bases between them. CDR3 length: 15 residues. Germline CDR1 SGHVS, CDR2 FQNEAQ. CDR3 residues: CASSWGDPNTGELFF. The CDR3 DNA is TGTGCCAGCAGCTGGGGGGACCCTAACACCGGGGAGCTGTTTTTT. The full variable domain, in which reference TRBV7-8 and TRBJ2-2 provide the parts outside the CDR3, is GAGVSQSPRYKVAKRGQDVALRCDPISGHVSLFWYQQALGQGPEFLTYFQNEAQLDKSGLPSDRFFAERPEGSVSTLKIQRTQQEDSAVYLCASSWGDPNTGELFFGEGSRLTVL.

The chain combines TRBV10-3 with TRBJ2-7, with a tentative D call TRBD2 (5 bases). The CDR3 is 15 amino acids. Germline V lookup: CDR1 ENHRY, CDR2 SYGVKD. V was cut by 1 base and J by 0 bases, with 10 bases left in between. CDR3 sequence (DNA): TGTGCCATCAGTGAGTTTGGACTGAGCTCCTACGAGCAGTACTTC. Translated: CAISEFGLSSYEQYF.

The J gene is TRBJ1-4, the V gene TRBV20-1; D is uncertain. The V end lost 3 bases, the J end lost 13 bases, and 12 bases lay between the germline ends. The CDR3 runs 11 residues. Germline V gives CDR1 DFQATT, CDR2 SNEGSKA (reference sequence). The CDR3 DNA sequence: TGCAGTGCTAGGGTACATGGTCGACTGTTTTTT. Protein: CSARVHGRLFF.

V usage is TRBV28 and J usage is TRBJ1-2; 10 bases agree with TRBD1. V dropped 11 bases and J dropped 7; count of bases not matched to a gene: 13. The V gene's germline CDR1 is MDHEN and CDR2 SYDVKM. The CDR3 contains 14 residues. The CDR3 DNA reads as TGTGCCGGCATTCCGACAGGGGGCTTAGGTGGCTACACCTTC. Translation: CAGIPTGGLGGYTF.

This sequence joins TRBV7-9 and TRBJ2-1; TRBD2 agrees at 9 bases. Germline loops: CDR1 SEHNR, CDR2 FQNEAQ (reference sequence). The length of the CDR3 is 15 residues. Unmatched junction bases numbered 6, after V lost 3 bases and J lost 6 bases. This chain's CDR3 is CASSFGSGRPNEQFF. The DNA of the CDR3 is TGTGCCAGCAGCTTCGGTAGCGGGAGACCCAATGAGCAGTTCTTC.

The count of this clone is one. The chain employs TRBV15 and TRBJ2-7; 7 nucleotides agree with TRBD2. Per germline, CDR1 LNHNV and CDR2 YYDKDF (reference sequence). V lost 4 bases, J lost 0 bases, and 3 bases stayed unmatched. This CDR3 is built from 14 residues. The CDR3: CATSKRETSYEQYF. CDR3 nucleotides: TGTGCCACCAGCAAGCGGGAAACCTCCTACGAGCAGTACTTC.

The chain joins TRBV6-1 to TRBJ2-7; 9 bases match TRBD1. Germline V gives CDR1 MNHNS, CDR2 SASEGT. After removal of 6 bases from V and 2 bases from J, the junction contained 5 bases not matched to a gene. CDR3 length: 14 amino acids. The CDR3 region is CASRLQGATYEQYF. In nucleotides, the CDR3 is TGTGCCAGCAGGCTACAGGGGGCTACCTACGAGCAGTACTTC.

The chain couples TRBV5-1 to TRBJ2-7; 10 bases fit TRBD2. V gave up 4 bases and J gave up 3 bases; unmatched junction bases: 4. Germline V CDR1 and CDR2: SGHRS, YFSETQ. This CDR3 contains 14 residues. The CDR3 spells CASSPGTSVYEQYF. The CDR3 DNA reads TGCGCCAGCAGCCCCGGGACTAGCGTCTACGAGCAGTACTTC.

The chain recombines TRBV7-9 with TRBJ1-2; 10 bases line up with TRBD1. CDR3 size: 14 residues. Germline V gene data show CDR1 as SEHNR and CDR2 as FQNEAQ (reference sequence). With 1 base clipped from V and 5 bases from J, the junction kept 1 base outside the gene matches. The CDR3: CASSLGTGGYGYTF. CDR3 bases: TGTGCCAGCAGCTTAGGGACAGGGGGGTATGGCTACACCTTC.

V is TRBV28 and J is TRBJ1-4; the D gene is possibly TRBD1 (6 bases). Germline CDR1 reads MDHEN; CDR2 reads SYDVKM. The length of the CDR3 is 18 residues. V was clipped by 2 bases and J by 8 bases, with 24 bases between them. The CDR3 DNA follows: TGTGCCAGCAGTTTAACTCGGGGGGCCGGACCGGGCAGGGAAAAACTGTTTTTT. This codes for CASSLTRGAGPGREKLFF.

This clone was detected only once. The chain uses TRBV4-1 and TRBJ2-5; perhaps TRBD2 as D (6 bases). Trimming removed 0 bases at V and 2 bases at J, with 13 bases between. Germline values: CDR1 MGHRA, CDR2 YSYEKL. This CDR3 region has 16 residues. The CDR3 sequence is CASSQDEVAAQETQYF. The CDR3 nucleotides read TGCGCCAGCAGCCAAGATGAAGTAGCGGCACAAGAGACCCAGTACTTC.

This rearrangement joins TRBV6-5 to TRBJ1-4; D is ambiguous. Deletions cut 6 bases from V and 4 bases from J, with 15 bases between. The CDR3 consists of 15 residues. Germline V gene sequence: CDR1 MNHEY, CDR2 SVGAGI. In DNA, the CDR3 is TGTGCCAGCAGCCGGAACCGGGGTAGTAATGAAAAACTGTTTTTT. Amino acid sequence: CASSRNRGSNEKLFF.

This sequence joins TRBV2 and TRBJ1-5, with a possible D match to TRBD1 (6 bases). Germline-derived CDR1 and CDR2 are SNHLY and FYNNEI. V dropped 0 bases and J dropped 7 bases, with 16 bases sitting between them. The CDR3 is made up of 16 amino acids. The CDR3 region is CASSEALPGARQPQHF. For the CDR3, the DNA is TGTGCCAGCAGTGAAGCGCTTCCAGGGGCGCGACAGCCCCAGCATTTT.

V and J are TRBV30 and TRBJ1-1; 7 bases agree with TRBD1. V lost 3 bases to trimming and J lost 1 base; unmatched junction nucleotides: 2. Germline assignment: CDR1 GTSNPN and CDR2 SVGIG (reference sequence). CDR3 length: 13 amino acids. In nucleotides, the CDR3 is TGTGCCTGGAGCCGGGACAGGAACACTGAAGCTTTCTTT. Encoded protein: CAWSRDRNTEAFF.

CDR3 amino acids: CASSWSAVATDTQYF. The DNA of the CDR3 is TGTGCCAGCTCGTGGTCAGCGGTCGCCACAGATACGCAGTATTTT. J is TRBJ2-3 and V is TRBV18, with D possibly matching TRBD2 (5 bases). The CDR3 is 15 amino acids. The V and J ends lost 6 bases and 2 bases respectively, with 15 bases between them. Per germline, CDR1 KGHSH and CDR2 LQKENI.

CDR3 residues: CASRATVGSYGYTF. CDR3 DNA sequence: TGCGCCAGCAGAGCGACAGTGGGGAGCTATGGCTACACCTTC. This sequence joins TRBV10-2 and TRBJ1-2; maybe TRBD1 (5 bases). Germline values: CDR1 WSHSY, CDR2 SAAADI. This CDR3 has 14 residues. The V end was cut by 6 bases, the J end by 4 bases, with 15 bases between.

This chain joins TRBV5-1 and TRBJ2-2; no clear D. V was shortened by 4 bases and J by 1 base, with 11 bases between the two germline ends. This CDR3 is built from 15 residues. Germline V gene sequence: CDR1 SGHRS, CDR2 YFSETQ. This CDR3 is CASSIDTMNTGELFF. In DNA, the CDR3 is TGCGCCAGCAGCATCGACACGATGAACACCGGGGAGCTGTTTTTT. The full variable domain, rest sourced from reference TRBV5-1 and TRBJ2-2, is KAGVTQTPRYLIKTRGQQVTLSCSPISGHRSVSWYQQTPGQGLQFLFEYFSETQRNKGNFPGRFSGRQFSNSRSEMNVSTLELGDSALYLCASSIDTMNTGELFFGEGSRLTVL.